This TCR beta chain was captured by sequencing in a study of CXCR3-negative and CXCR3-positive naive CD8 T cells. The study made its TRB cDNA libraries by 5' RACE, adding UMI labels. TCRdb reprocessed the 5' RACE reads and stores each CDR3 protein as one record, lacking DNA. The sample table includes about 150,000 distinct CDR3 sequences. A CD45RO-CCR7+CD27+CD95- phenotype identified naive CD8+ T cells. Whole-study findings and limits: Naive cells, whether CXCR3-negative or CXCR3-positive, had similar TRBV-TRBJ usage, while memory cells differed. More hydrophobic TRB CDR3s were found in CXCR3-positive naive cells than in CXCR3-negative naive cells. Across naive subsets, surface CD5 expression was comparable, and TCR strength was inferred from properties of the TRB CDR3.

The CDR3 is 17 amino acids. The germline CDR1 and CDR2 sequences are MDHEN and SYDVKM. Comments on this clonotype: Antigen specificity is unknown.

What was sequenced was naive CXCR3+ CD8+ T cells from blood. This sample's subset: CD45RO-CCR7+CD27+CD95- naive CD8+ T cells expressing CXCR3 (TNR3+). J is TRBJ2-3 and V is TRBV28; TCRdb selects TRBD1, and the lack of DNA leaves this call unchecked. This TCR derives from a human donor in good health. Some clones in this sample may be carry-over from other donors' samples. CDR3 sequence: CASSPHGQAIRTDTQYF.